This passage covers 18 T cell receptor beta chains from one sample sequenced in a study of human T cells and chemical hapten exposure. The time point: patch test 2, 6 weeks after DPC sensitization. Treatment in this sample: therapeutic diphenylcyclopropenone sensitization with weekly scalp DPC. MiXCR, run by TCRdb on the RACE reads, gives a single entry per CDR3 protein. The sample holds some 350,000 distinct CDR3 sequences; under 6.5% are singletons and the top ten take approximately 5.4%. Sample: whole blood, taken in connection with sensitization to the hapten diphenylcyclopropenone (DPC). The receptor source for this set is a woman between 18 and 29 years old with alopecia areata. Some clones in this sample may be carry-over from other donors' samples.

CDR3 coding DNA: TGTGCCAGCAGTTTAATAACGAACTACGGCAACGAGCAGTACTTC. This translates into CASSLITNYGNEQYF. This chain joins TRBV12-3 or TRBV12-4 and TRBJ2-7; D not certain. Between the trimmed V and J ends, which lost 2 bases and 5 bases, there was a span of 16 bases. This CDR3 is built from 15 residues.

The chain joins TRBV3-1 to TRBJ2-6, with 10 bases identical to TRBD2. This CDR3 comprises 18 residues. Trimming at V came to 4 bases and at J to 3 bases, leaving 9 bases not matched to a gene. Germline values: CDR1 LGHDT, CDR2 YNNKEL (reference sequence). The CDR3 nucleotides are TGTGCCAGCAGCCTGCCTAGCGGGGGTAGAAATGGGGCCAACGTCCTGACTTTC. It yields the protein CASSLPSGGRNGANVLTF.

This clonotype was counted many times. The chain links TRBV7-9 to TRBJ1-1, with D tentatively TRBD1 (6 bases). Trimming removed 5 bases at V and 0 bases at J, with 13 bases between. This CDR3 contains 15 residues. Germline lookup yields CDR1 SEHNR and CDR2 FQNEAQ (reference sequence). The CDR3 sequence is CASSPRTALNTEAFF. CDR3 nucleotides: TGTGCCAGCAGCCCTAGGACAGCCCTGAACACTGAAGCTTTCTTT.

V usage is TRBV6-2 or TRBV6-3 and J usage is TRBJ1-2, with TRBD1 matching 11 bases. V lost 4 bases, J lost 6 bases, and 13 bases stayed unmatched. This CDR3 spans 17 amino acids. The germline gives CDR1 MNHEY, CDR2 SVGEGT. For the CDR3, the DNA is TGTGCCAGCAGTTGGAAGCCGGGACAGGGGGATATGCATGGCTACACCTTC. It specifies CASSWKPGQGDMHGYTF.

The gene calls are TRBV11-2 and TRBJ2-5; D gene uncertain. The CDR3 extends over 14 amino acids. CDR1 and CDR2 (germline): SGHAT, FQNNGV. Between the trimmed V and J ends, which lost 4 bases and 1 base, there was a span of 10 bases. The CDR3 DNA reads as TGTGCCAGCAGCTCCGAGCCCGTCCAAGAGACCCAGTACTTC. It codes for CASSSEPVQETQYF.

In this sample, this clonotype turned up a few times. The chain recombines TRBV2 with TRBJ1-2; D is unresolved. V gave up 0 bases and J gave up 9 bases, with 11 bases separating them. This CDR3 contains 13 residues. In germline, CDR1 is SNHLY, CDR2 FYNNEI. The CDR3 DNA sequence: TGTGCCAGCAGTGAAGCGCTGGACGGACGCTACACCTTC. It specifies CASSEALDGRYTF.

This clonotype has more than one count but fewer than ten. This chain joins TRBV12-3 or TRBV12-4 and TRBJ2-2; D remains ambiguous. The CDR3 consists of 14 residues. V was shortened by 3 bases and J by 3 bases, with 8 bases between the two germline ends. CDR3 amino acids: CASSFRQYTGELFF. Here the CDR3 DNA reads TGTGCCAGCAGTTTCCGGCAGTACACCGGGGAGCTGTTTTTT.

This clonotype was recorded at least ten times. The J gene is TRBJ1-2, the V gene TRBV20-1, with 10 bases aligning to TRBD1. Germline V gene data show CDR1 as DFQATT and CDR2 as SNEGSKA (reference sequence). Trimming removed 5 bases from V and 4 bases from J; junction bases left unmatched: 4. The CDR3 consists of 13 residues. The CDR3 reads CSARDRGSYGYTF. DNA of the CDR3: TGCAGTGCTCGGGACAGGGGATCCTATGGCTACACCTTC.

This clonotype was seen many times. The chain uses TRBV27 and TRBJ1-1; possibly TRBD1 for D (6 bases). V lost 11 bases to trimming and J lost 5 bases, with 15 bases between them. The CDR3 length is 12 residues. Germline CDR1 and CDR2: MNHEY and SMNVEV (reference sequence). CDR3 amino acids: CAVGGGWTEAFF. DNA of the CDR3: TGTGCCGTCGGGGGGGGCTGGACTGAAGCTTTCTTT.

The chain carries TRBV7-2 and TRBJ2-4, with 8 bases identical to TRBD2. V gave up 3 bases and J gave up 8 bases; unmatched junction bases: 6. Looked up from germline, CDR1 is SGHTA and CDR2 is FQGNSA. The CDR3 consists of 14 residues. The CDR3 DNA is TGTGCCAGCAGCTTTAGTAGCGGGGTAGACATTCAGTACTTC. Translating gives CASSFSSGVDIQYF.

The chain couples TRBV7-9 to TRBJ2-4; 7 bases align to TRBD1. The V and J ends lost 4 bases and 3 bases, in that order; junction bases with no gene match: 12. This CDR3 is built from 17 residues. CDR1 and CDR2 (germline): SEHNR, FQNEAQ (reference sequence). The CDR3 nucleotides read TGTGCCAGCAGCTCCCCCCCGACAGGGCGAGGCAAAAACATTCAGTACTTC. Translating it yields CASSSPPTGRGKNIQYF.

This clonotype was found a few times. V usage is TRBV28 and J usage is TRBJ1-3, with 7 positions matching TRBD1. V shed 2 bases and J 3 bases; nucleotides not matched to a gene: 10. There are 17 residues in the CDR3. Germline assignment: CDR1 MDHEN and CDR2 SYDVKM. For the CDR3, the DNA is TGTGCCAGCAGTTTAGGAGGGGGCGGTAGGAGTGGAAACACCATATATTTT. Its protein is CASSLGGGGRSGNTIYF.

A few counts support this clonotype. This chain links TRBV18 with TRBJ2-3; 9 bases fit TRBD2. V trimming: 0 bases; J trimming: 3 bases; junction bases outside the gene matches: 7. Germline V gene data show CDR1 as KGHSH and CDR2 as LQKENI. The CDR3 is 17 amino acids. The CDR3 sequence: CASSPPVAGGPTDTQYF. The DNA for the CDR3 is TGTGCCAGCTCACCACCTGTGGCGGGGGGGCCAACAGATACGCAGTATTTT.

This clonotype appeared many times. The chain recombines TRBV3-1 with TRBJ1-1; no reliable D call. Trimming cost V 6 bases and J 3 bases, with 11 bases left between them. Germline-derived CDR1 and CDR2 are LGHDT and YNNKEL (reference sequence). This CDR3 is built from 13 residues. In DNA form, the CDR3 reads TGTGCCAGCAGTCAACCCGCGGACACTGAAGCTTTCTTT. Translation gives CASSQPADTEAFF.

CDR3 in amino acids: CASSLSRVQYGYTF. The DNA of the CDR3 is TGTGCCAGCAGCTTAAGCAGGGTTCAGTATGGCTACACCTTC. V gene TRBV7-2 combines with J gene TRBJ1-2, with a tentative D call TRBD1 (5 bases). Germline assignment: CDR1 SGHTA and CDR2 FQGNSA. There are 14 residues in the CDR3. V lost 2 bases, J lost 5 bases, and 12 bases lay in between.

CDR3: CASRRLPTAIDTQYF. Written as DNA, the CDR3 is TGTGCCAGCAGGAGACTCCCAACCGCGATCGATACGCAGTATTTT. The gene calls are TRBV27 and TRBJ2-3; D is undetermined. Germline CDR1 and CDR2: MNHEY and SMNVEV (reference sequence). CDR3 size: 15 residues. Trimming stripped 6 bases from V and 6 bases from J, with 19 bases between.

This clonotype was counted a single time. The chain is built from TRBV12-3 or TRBV12-4 and TRBJ1-1, with TRBD1 identical over 7 bases. The CDR3 totals 13 residues. The junction had 6 bases not matched to a gene; V was cut back by 8 bases and J by 3 bases. The CDR3: CASRSGGYTEAFF. DNA of the CDR3: TGTGCCAGCCGATCAGGGGGGTACACTGAAGCTTTCTTT.

This clonotype was seen repeatedly, ten times or more. The rearrangement joins TRBV7-2 to TRBJ1-4, with 8 bases lining up with TRBD1. Germline V lookup: CDR1 SGHTA, CDR2 FQGNSA. V dropped 5 bases and J dropped 4; count of bases not matched to a gene: 6. There are 15 residues in the CDR3. The CDR3 region is CASSRTGNRNEKLFF. The CDR3 nucleotides are TGTGCCAGCAGCAGGACAGGGAACCGTAATGAAAAACTGTTTTTT.